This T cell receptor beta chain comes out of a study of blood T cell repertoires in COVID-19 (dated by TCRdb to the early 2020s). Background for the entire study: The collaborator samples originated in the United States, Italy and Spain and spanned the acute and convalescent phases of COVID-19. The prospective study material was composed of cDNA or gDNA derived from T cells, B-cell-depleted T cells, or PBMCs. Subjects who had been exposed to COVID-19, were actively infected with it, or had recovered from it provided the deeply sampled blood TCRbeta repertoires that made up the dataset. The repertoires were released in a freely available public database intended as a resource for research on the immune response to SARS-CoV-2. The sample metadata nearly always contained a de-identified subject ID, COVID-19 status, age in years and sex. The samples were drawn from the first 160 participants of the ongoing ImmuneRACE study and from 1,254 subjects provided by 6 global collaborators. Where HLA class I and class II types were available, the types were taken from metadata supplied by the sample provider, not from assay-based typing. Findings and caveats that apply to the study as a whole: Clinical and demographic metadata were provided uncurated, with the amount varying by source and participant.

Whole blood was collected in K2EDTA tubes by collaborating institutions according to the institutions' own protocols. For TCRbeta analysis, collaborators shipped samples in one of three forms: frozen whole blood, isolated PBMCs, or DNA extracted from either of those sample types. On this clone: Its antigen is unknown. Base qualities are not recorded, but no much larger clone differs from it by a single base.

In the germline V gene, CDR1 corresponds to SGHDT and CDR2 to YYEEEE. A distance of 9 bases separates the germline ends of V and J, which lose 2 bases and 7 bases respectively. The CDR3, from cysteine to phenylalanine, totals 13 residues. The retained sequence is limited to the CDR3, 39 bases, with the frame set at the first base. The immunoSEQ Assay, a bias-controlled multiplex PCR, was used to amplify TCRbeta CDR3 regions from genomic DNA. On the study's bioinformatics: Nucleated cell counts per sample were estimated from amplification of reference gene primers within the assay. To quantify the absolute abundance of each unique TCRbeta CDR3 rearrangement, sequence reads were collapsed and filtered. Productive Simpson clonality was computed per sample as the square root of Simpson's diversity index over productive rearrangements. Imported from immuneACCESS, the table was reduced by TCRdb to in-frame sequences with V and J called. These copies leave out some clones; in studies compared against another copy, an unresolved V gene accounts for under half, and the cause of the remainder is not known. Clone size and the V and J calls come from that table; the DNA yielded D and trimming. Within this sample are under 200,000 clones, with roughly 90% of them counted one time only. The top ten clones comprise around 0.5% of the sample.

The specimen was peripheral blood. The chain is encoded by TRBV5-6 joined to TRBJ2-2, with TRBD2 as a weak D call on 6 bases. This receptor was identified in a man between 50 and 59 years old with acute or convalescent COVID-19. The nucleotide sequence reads TGTGCCAGCAGCTTATCTAGCGTCGGGGAGCTGTTTTTT. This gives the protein CASSLSSVGELFF.